The present T cell receptor beta chain was sequenced within a study of T cell responses to AZD1222 COVID-19 vaccine. As for this clone: The antigen is unknown.

Whole-study results and caveats: There were mostly white British donors and more females than males, and clonal diversity was possibly underestimated.

Method: immunoSEQ multiplex PCR; TCRdb's copy keeps in-frame clones and lacks some. The sample consists of 150,000 or so clones, over 85% of them appearing once. Sequenced material: peripheral blood, taken on day 0 of AZD1222 vaccination. The sequence was collected from an adult in good health.

DNA for the CDR3: TGTGCCAGCAGTTACTCTTTCCGGCTAGCAGAAGAGACCCAGTACTTC. Its protein product is CASSYSFRLAEETQYF. The V and J genes are TRBV6-2 or TRBV6-3 and TRBJ2-5, with D possibly being TRBD2 (5 bases). The CDR3 consists of 16 residues. Germline V gives CDR1 MNHEY, CDR2 SVGEGT. V gave up 0 bases and J gave up 3 bases, with 14 bases separating them.